The subject of this entry is one T cell receptor (beta chain). Its target is not known. The sample comes from a study of shared clonotypes between healthy human individuals. Study-wide findings and caveats: Clonotypes that were shared across a handful of donors made up roughly 5% of naive CD4 clonotypes. The study found lower generation probabilities in non-shared clonotypes than in those shared by all four donors.

Germline CDR1 SGHNT, CDR2 YYREEE (reference sequence). The CDR3 runs 16 residues. Trimming cost V 3 bases and J 1 base; bases outside gene matches: 7. Genomic DNA of each subset was evenly split across several immunoSEQ plates. Authors' methods: ImmunoSEQ supplied junction-only sequences lacking quality scores, so filtering was different. Measured with immunoSEQ multiplex PCR; TCRdb has only the in-frame clones, and not every one. V and J calls and clone size are given by that table; D and trimming were obtained from the DNA. The data show 950,000 to 1,300,000 clones, around 76% seen once. This chain links TRBV5-4 with TRBJ2-3; 8 nucleotides align to TRBD2. This sequence originates from a man younger than 30 in good health. The sequenced sample consisted of memory CD4+ T cells sorted from blood. The subset: CD45RA-negative fraction. CDR3 in DNA: TGTGCCAGCAGCTCTGGTCTGCGGGAGGGCACAGATACGCAGTATTTT. Residues: CASSSGLREGTDTQYF.